A selection of T cell receptor beta chains follows, all from one sample in a study of cytomegalovirus exposure and HLA in healthy donors. Sequenced by immunoSEQ multiplex PCR; TCRdb stores in-frame clones only, minus some. This table lists 100,000 to 150,000 clones. The material sequenced was PBMCs. The receptors were gathered from a man between 18 and 29 years old in good health and CMV-seronegative. CDR3s leave out the opening cysteine and the closing phenylalanine or tryptophan.

TRBJ1-1 | TRBV12-5 | ASGRTGGGKRNTEAF
TRBJ1-3 | TRBV5-6 | ASSLVSGPGNTIY
TRBJ1-1 | TRBV29-1 | SVGLRNTEAF
TRBJ1-5 | TRBV6-1 | ASSENRAFRPQH
TRBJ1-1 | TRBV4-1 | ASSPQRGNTEAF
TRBJ1-5 | TRBV18 | ASSQTGEGGPQH
TRBJ2-1 | TRBV5-4 | ASSPQPGQRISSYNEQF
TRBJ2-7 | TRBV28 | ASSRGLAGHEQY
TRBJ2-2 | TRBV19 | ASSMWEGENTGELF
TRBJ2-1 | TRBV10-3 | AISSGLPLEQF
TRBJ2-1 | TRBV18 | ASSEGRGNEQF
TRBJ2-5 | TRBV4-1 | ASSLGLAGGETQY
TRBJ1-2 | TRBV15 | ATSTDGLVYGYT
TRBJ1-1 | TRBV10-1 | ARYEAF
TRBJ1-2 | TRBV7-9 | ASSLGRGYNYGYT
TRBJ2-5 | TRBV6-6 | ASSPSSGGQETQY
TRBJ2-7 | TRBV11-2 | ASSWSGVERYEQY
TRBJ1-4 | TRBV11-2 | ASSFLTGGEEKLF
TRBJ2-3 | TRBV9 | ASSVGGAGTDTQY
TRBJ1-3 | TRBV5-1 | ASSLGDRVGNTIY
TRBJ1-1 | TRBV9 | ASSASLQGRDTEAF
TRBJ2-7 | TRBV2 | ASTRHETYEQY
TRBJ2-7 | TRBV27 | ASSLRQGIGEQY
TRBJ1-5 | TRBV6-5 | ASSKTGNGNQPQH
TRBJ1-1 | TRBV10-3 | AISDFWRGTEAF
TRBJ1-1 | TRBV9 | ASSVPRQGAMNTEAF
TRBJ1-1 | TRBV5-4 | ASSRGDGGFSNTEAF
TRBJ1-5 | TRBV5-6 | ASSFSGTLQPQH
TRBJ2-5 | TRBV5-4 | ASSKTSGAQETQY
TRBJ2-1 | TRBV30 | AWSVGSEQF
TRBJ2-1 | TRBV7-3 | ASSPDSYNEQF
TRBJ2-6 | TRBV9 | ASSAKGGGISGANVLT
TRBJ1-1 | TRBV27 | ASTTLETGMNTEAF